This T cell receptor beta chain came from a study of CD8+ T cells in alopecia areata. The wider study: Female C3H/HeJ mice aged roughly 7-10 weeks received skin from spontaneously alopecic C3H/HeJ graft donors aged roughly 6-12 months.

As to this clone: The target antigen is unknown. Gene names follow the mouse nomenclature. The read comes to an end 4 residues before the CDR3 does, leaving the germline J gene to fill in the end.

Whole-study findings and limits: Unlike in mice, where it was clearer, TCR sharing across patients was less clear, possibly HLA-related. Affected lesional scalp, above all in alopecia totalis/universalis, was more clonal than normal scalp.

cDNA reverse transcribed from extracted RNA served as the sequencing template. Some clones are missing from TCRdb's copy, which holds only in-frame ones; the method was immunoSEQ multiplex PCR. The specimen has some 110,000 clones, none found just once. Germline trimming cut 1 base from V and 0 bases from J; bases unmatched to any gene: 6. The CDR3 totals 17 residues. In germline, CDR1 is NNHDY, CDR2 SYVADS. This clonotype was obtained from a C3H/HeJ mouse with alopecia areata. This mouse strain has H2-k as its MHC haplotype. The chain employs TRBV13-3 and TRBJ2-5, with 9 nucleotides matching TRBD1. The source material was lesional skin. The CDR3 protein is CASSDLGTGINQDTQYF. The part of the CDR3 DNA that was read is TGTGCCAGCAGTGATCTCGGGACAGGGATTAACCAAGAC.